The clone carrying this TCR beta chain was recorded a few times. As yet, its antigen is unknown. This specimen comes from a study of T cells after yellow fever vaccination. Study context: Preparation used SMART-Seq v4 Ultra Low Input for the low-cell-number fractions. Study-level points and caveats: Most clones from primary vaccination were detected again post-booster (almost 98% CD4, 88% CD8).

The TCR cDNA carried a universal primer site and UMIs from 5'RACE template switching. Using its own MiXCR run on the 5' RACE reads, TCRdb lists one record per CDR3 protein. The data contain hundreds of thousands of distinct CDR3 sequences, approximately 13% of them singletons. Germline assignment: CDR1 SGHRS and CDR2 YFSETQ. There are 15 residues in the CDR3. The V end lost 1 base, the J end lost 2 bases, and 12 bases lay between the germline ends. The sequences come from PBMCs, collected on the day of the yellow fever booster vaccination. This TCR derives from a man aged 25 to 40 who received the YFV17D yellow fever vaccine. This chain links TRBV5-1 with TRBJ2-5, with a possible D match to TRBD1 (6 bases). As DNA, the CDR3 is TGCGCCAGCAGCTTGAATTACAGGGCACAAGAGACCCAGTACTTC. Protein product: CASSLNYRAQETQYF.